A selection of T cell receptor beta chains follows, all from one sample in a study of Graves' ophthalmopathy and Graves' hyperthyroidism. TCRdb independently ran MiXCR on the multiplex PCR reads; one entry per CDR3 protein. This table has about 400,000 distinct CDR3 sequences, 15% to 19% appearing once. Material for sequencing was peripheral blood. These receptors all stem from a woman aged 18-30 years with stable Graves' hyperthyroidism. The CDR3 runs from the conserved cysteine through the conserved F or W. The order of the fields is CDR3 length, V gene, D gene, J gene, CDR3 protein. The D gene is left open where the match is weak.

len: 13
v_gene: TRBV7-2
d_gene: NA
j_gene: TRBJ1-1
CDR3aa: CASSLILRGFAFF

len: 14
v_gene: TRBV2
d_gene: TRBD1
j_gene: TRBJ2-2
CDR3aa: CASSGTGSSGELFF

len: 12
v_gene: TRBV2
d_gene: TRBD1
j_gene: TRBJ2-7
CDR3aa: CASRDRTCEQYF

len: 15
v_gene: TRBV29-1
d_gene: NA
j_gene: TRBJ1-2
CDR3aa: CSVEDPATTNYGYTF

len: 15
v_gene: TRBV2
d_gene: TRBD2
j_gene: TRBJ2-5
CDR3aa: CASTSSGGLVETQYF

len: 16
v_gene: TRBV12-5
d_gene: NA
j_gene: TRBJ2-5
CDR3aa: CASDFRLGGPQETQYF

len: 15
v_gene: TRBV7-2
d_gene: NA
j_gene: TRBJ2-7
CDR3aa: CASSLGRTASYEQYF

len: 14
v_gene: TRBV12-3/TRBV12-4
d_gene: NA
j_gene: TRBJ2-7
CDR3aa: CASSLSASSYEQYF

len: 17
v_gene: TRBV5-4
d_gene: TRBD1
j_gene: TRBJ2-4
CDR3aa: CASSSRTGSWAKNIKYF

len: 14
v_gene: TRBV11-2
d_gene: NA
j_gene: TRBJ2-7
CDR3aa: CASSFFGEGYEQYF